The 9 T cell receptor beta chains listed next were all sequenced from one sample in a study of blood T cell repertoires in COVID-19. Sequencing was performed with immunoSEQ multiplex PCR; in TCRdb, only in-frame clones are kept and a portion is missing. The sample holds fewer than 250,000 clones, 88% seen once. The sequenced sample was peripheral blood. These receptors were collected from a woman aged 40 to 55 who had recovered from COVID-19.

The chain links TRBV5-5 to TRBJ2-1; 13 bases are shared with TRBD2. This CDR3 comprises 18 residues. The germline V gene encodes CDR1 SGHKS and CDR2 YYEKEE (reference sequence). With V trimmed by 0 bases and J by 8 bases, 11 bases remained unmatched. CDR3 residues: CASSLGWRTSGSLDEQFF. CDR3 bases: TGTGCCAGCAGCTTGGGCTGGCGGACTAGCGGGAGTTTAGATGAGCAGTTCTTC.

The genes are TRBV9 and TRBJ2-1; 7 nucleotides match TRBD2. Trimming took 0 bases from V and 0 from J; bases not matched to a gene: 6. The germline CDR1 and CDR2 sequences are SGDLS and YYNGEE. The CDR3 runs to 17 residues. The CDR3 spells CASSVGSGGSSYNEQFF. The DNA for the CDR3 is TGTGCCAGCAGCGTAGGCTCGGGCGGGAGCTCCTACAATGAGCAGTTCTTC.

The chain links TRBV30 to TRBJ2-2, with a weak D call TRBD2 (5 bases). Germline CDR1 and CDR2: GTSNPN and SVGIG (reference sequence). V was shortened by 0 bases and J by 6 bases, with 8 bases between the two germline ends. The CDR3 consists of 13 residues. This chain's CDR3 is CAWSVGGPGELFF. As DNA, the CDR3 is TGTGCCTGGAGTGTAGGAGGCCCCGGGGAGCTGTTTTTT.

The gene calls are TRBV12-3 or TRBV12-4 and TRBJ1-5; D uncertain. V was cut by 6 bases and J by 13 bases, with 13 bases left in between. The CDR3 is 11 residues long. The CDR3 spells CASSGEGGQHF. CDR3 DNA sequence: TGTGCCAGCAGCGGCGAGGGTGGGCAGCATTTT.

V gene TRBV6-5 combines with J gene TRBJ1-2; tentative D call: TRBD1 (6 bases). CDR1 is MNHEY, CDR2 SVGAGI, per germline. The CDR3 totals 14 residues. With 1 base removed from V and 6 bases from J, the gap between germline ends came to 12 bases. CDR3 protein: CASSYLTGSNGYTF. CDR3 nucleotide sequence: TGTGCCAGCAGTTACTTAACAGGGTCGAATGGCTACACCTTC.

This chain connects TRBV7-6 to TRBJ2-1; D call uncertain. The ends were cut back, 1 base at V and 0 bases at J, with 10 bases in the middle. The germline CDR1 and CDR2 sequences are SGHVS and FNYEAQ. The length of the CDR3 is 16 residues. The CDR3 DNA follows: TGTGCCAGCAGCTTAGACAGTTTTAGCTCCTACAATGAGCAGTTCTTC. Translation: CASSLDSFSSYNEQFF.

The J gene is TRBJ1-5, the V gene TRBV18; TRBD1 matches 7 bases. The CDR3 has 15 residues. Germline assignment: CDR1 KGHSH and CDR2 LQKENI. Trimming cost V 3 bases and J 0 bases; bases outside gene matches: 2. CDR3 DNA: TGTGCCAGCTCACCGGGACAGAATAGCAATCAGCCCCAGCATTTT. It codes for CASSPGQNSNQPQHF.

The chain couples TRBV7-2 to TRBJ1-1, with 9 bases identical to TRBD1. V was clipped by 1 base and J by 0 bases; unmatched bases: 6. The length of the CDR3 is 17 residues. CDR1 and CDR2 (germline): SGHTA, FQGNSA. The DNA of the CDR3 is TGTGCCAGCAGCTTAGTTGTCGGGACAGGGTTGAACACTGAAGCTTTCTTT. Translation gives CASSLVVGTGLNTEAFF.

The chain uses TRBV2 and TRBJ1-3; the match to TRBD1 covers 9 bases. In germline, CDR1 is SNHLY, CDR2 FYNNEI. J gave up 4 bases and V 6 bases, and 10 bases lay outside the gene matches. The CDR3 extends over 16 amino acids. The CDR3 loop reads CASRNSGTGRGNTIYF. CDR3 DNA: TGTGCCAGCAGGAACTCCGGGACAGGGCGCGGAAACACCATATATTTT.